Below, 16 T cell receptor beta chains from the same sample are listed, as sequenced in a study of beta chain features in type 1 diabetes. Study-level findings and limits: The study found moderately but significantly shorter TCRB CDR3s in all four CD4+ subsets of Type 1 diabetes patients.

Reverse transcription of all isolated RNA meant that expressed TCRB transcripts were sequenced. Some clones are missing from TCRdb's copy, which holds only in-frame ones; the method was immunoSEQ multiplex PCR. Here the sample spans around 600,000 clones, around 11% being singletons. These receptors' antigens are unknown. The source material was naive CD4+ T cells from blood. These receptors were collected from a man younger than 40 with type 1 diabetes.

This clone was counted between two and nine times. The chain carries TRBV30 and TRBJ2-2, with D possibly called TRBD1 or TRBD2 (5 bases each). Trimming took 5 bases from V and 2 from J, leaving 12 bases between them. CDR1 and CDR2 from the germline V gene are GTSNPN and SVGIG (reference sequence). The length of the CDR3 is 14 residues. The CDR3 here is CAWLPGPNTGELFF. CDR3 bases: TGTGCCTGGTTGCCGGGACCTAACACCGGGGAGCTGTTTTTT. Full variable domain (remainder filled in from reference TRBV30 and TRBJ2-2): SQTIHQWPATLVQPVGSPLSLECTVEGTSNPNLYWYRQAAGRGLQLLFYSVGIGQISSEVPQNLSASRPQDRQFILSSKKLLLSDSGFYLCAWLPGPNTGELFFGEGSRLTVL.

This clone was seen more than once but under ten times. The J gene is TRBJ1-4, the V gene TRBV29-1; 11 nucleotides agree with TRBD1. The CDR3 is 14 amino acids. Germline V CDR1 and CDR2: SQVTM, ANQGSEA. Trimming at V came to 6 bases and at J to 4 bases, leaving 4 bases not matched to a gene. In DNA form, the CDR3 reads TGCAGCGTCGGGACAGGGGGAATTAATGAAAAACTGTTTTTT. Translated: CSVGTGGINEKLFF.

This clone was counted only a few times. CDR3 loop: CASSSLLLAGGGDTQYF. The CDR3 DNA is TGTGCCAGCAGCTCCCTCCTCCTAGCGGGGGGGGGAGATACGCAGTATTTT. The V and J genes are TRBV13 and TRBJ2-3, with 12 bases aligning to TRBD2. This CDR3 has 17 amino acids. V lost 4 bases to trimming and J lost 5 bases; unmatched junction nucleotides: 10. CDR1 and CDR2 from the germline V gene are PRHDT and FYEKMQ (reference sequence).

This clone occurred a few times. The rearrangement joins TRBV4-2 to TRBJ1-2, with 8 bases identical to TRBD1. Germline values: CDR1 LGHNA, CDR2 YNFKEQ. There are 14 residues in the CDR3. V was pared by 8 bases and J by 2 bases, with 7 bases of the junction left unmatched. The CDR3 sequence is CASGTGRGNYGYTF. The CDR3, as DNA: TGTGCCAGCGGGACAGGTCGTGGAAACTATGGCTACACCTTC.

V is TRBV30 and J is TRBJ2-5; 8 bases fit TRBD2. The DNA end favors TRBJ2-7, so the J call may be wrong. The CDR3 extends over 17 amino acids. Germline assignment: CDR1 GTSNPN and CDR2 SVGIG (reference sequence). The CDR3 here is CAWSVSPYSGGTYEQYF. The CDR3, as DNA: TGTGCCTGGAGTGTAAGCCCCTACAGCGGGGGAACCTACGAGCAGTACTTC.

This clone has only one observation. J is TRBJ2-2 and V is TRBV7-2, with TRBD2 matching over 10 bases. This CDR3 is 19 amino acids long. Per the germline V gene, CDR1 is SGHTA and CDR2 is FQGNSA. Germline trimming cut 2 bases from V and 3 bases from J; bases unmatched to any gene: 12. CDR3 amino acids: CASSLYEVGLAIHTGELFF. CDR3 in DNA: TGTGCCAGCAGCTTATACGAAGTGGGACTAGCGATTCACACCGGGGAGCTGTTTTTT.

The V gene is TRBV5-1, the J gene TRBJ2-5; 8 bases align to TRBD1. Trimming cost V 4 bases and J 4 bases; bases outside gene matches: 3. Looked up from germline, CDR1 is SGHRS and CDR2 is YFSETQ. This CDR3 contains 13 residues. The CDR3 loop reads CASSGTGLETQYF. The CDR3 DNA is TGCGCCAGCAGCGGGACAGGATTAGAGACCCAGTACTTC. Full variable domain (remainder filled in from reference TRBV5-1 and TRBJ2-5): KAGVTQTPRYLIKTRGQQVTLSCSPISGHRSVSWYQQTPGQGLQFLFEYFSETQRNKGNFPGRFSGRQFSNSRSEMNVSTLELGDSALYLCASSGTGLETQYFGPGTRLLVL.

This clone was counted a few times. The rearrangement uses TRBV15 and TRBJ2-5, with D possibly being TRBD1 (6 bases). The germline V gene encodes CDR1 LNHNV and CDR2 YYDKDF (reference sequence). V gave up 3 bases and J gave up 9 bases, with 14 bases separating them. The CDR3 totals 13 residues. The CDR3 coding sequence is TGTGCCACCAGCAGTCGGACAGACTCGGCCCAGTACTTC. This codes for CATSSRTDSAQYF.

In this sample, this clone turned up a few times. The CDR3 spells CATSRTSGGVDTQYF. CDR3 in DNA: TGTGCCACCAGCCGGACTAGCGGAGGGGTCGATACGCAGTATTTT. V usage is TRBV15 and J usage is TRBJ2-3; TRBD2 aligns across 10 bases. This CDR3 spans 15 amino acids. With V trimmed by 5 bases and J by 6 bases, 8 bases remained unmatched. Germline CDR1 reads LNHNV; CDR2 reads YYDKDF (reference sequence).

The CDR3 DNA is TGTGCCTGGAGTGTTTTAGACAGGGGTAGCGGCTACACCTTC. It specifies CAWSVLDRGSGYTF. This sequence joins TRBV30 and TRBJ1-2, with TRBD1 matching 8 bases. From germline, CDR1 is GTSNPN and CDR2 SVGIG (reference sequence). V shed 0 bases, J shed 8 bases, and the junction held 8 bases outside the gene matches. There are 14 residues in the CDR3.

The V call is TRBV29-1, the J call TRBJ1-4, with no clear D. CDR1 and CDR2 from the germline V gene are SQVTM and ANQGSEA. Trimming took off 6 bases at V and 5 bases at J, with 7 bases between the two ends. This CDR3 spans 11 amino acids. The CDR3, as DNA: TGCAGCGTCCTGGGAAATGAAAAACTGTTTTTT. Residues: CSVLGNEKLFF.

A few counts support this clone. The J gene is TRBJ2-7, the V gene TRBV10-3; the match to TRBD1 covers 8 bases. V lost 6 bases and J lost 0; bases outside the gene matches: 1. Looked up from germline, CDR1 is ENHRY and CDR2 is SYGVKD. The CDR3 has 13 amino acids. The CDR3 region has the DNA TGTGCCATCAGCGGGACAGGCTCCTACGAGCAGTACTTC. Translation: CAISGTGSYEQYF.

This clone has just a few counts. The chain employs TRBV30 and TRBJ2-1; 9 positions agree with TRBD2. CDR3 length: 15 amino acids. CDR1 and CDR2 (germline): GTSNPN, SVGIG (reference sequence). V shed 0 bases, J shed 10 bases, and the junction held 10 bases outside the gene matches. CDR3 DNA sequence: TGTGCCTGGAGTGTACTGGCGGGGGGGCCTGAGGAGCAGTTCTTC. It specifies CAWSVLAGGPEEQFF.

The rearrangement links TRBV30 to TRBJ2-1; D might be TRBD1 or TRBD2, each matching 5 bases. Between the trimmed V and J ends, which lost 0 bases and 14 bases, there was a span of 11 bases. The CDR3 has 11 amino acids. Per germline, CDR1 GTSNPN and CDR2 SVGIG (reference sequence). CDR3 sequence: CAWSVRDAEFF. CDR3 nucleotide sequence: TGTGCCTGGAGTGTCAGGGACGCGGAGTTCTTC.

This sequence joins TRBV10-3 and TRBJ2-4; 7 bases map to TRBD1. J was trimmed by 7 bases and V by 5 bases; bases with no gene match: 8. Germline CDR1 and CDR2: ENHRY and SYGVKD. The CDR3 extends over 14 amino acids. CDR3 DNA sequence: TGTGCCATCAGTTGGGACAGCAAAGGGAACATTCAGTACTTC. Translated, it gives CAISWDSKGNIQYF.

The gene calls are TRBV28 and TRBJ1-5; D is unclear. Per germline, CDR1 MDHEN and CDR2 SYDVKM. CDR3 length: 14 residues. Trimming shortened V by 3 bases and J by 5 bases, and 11 bases separated the two germline ends. Here the CDR3 DNA reads TGTGCCAGCAGTTTGCCGGGCGGATATCAGCCCCAGCATTTT. Encoded protein: CASSLPGGYQPQHF.